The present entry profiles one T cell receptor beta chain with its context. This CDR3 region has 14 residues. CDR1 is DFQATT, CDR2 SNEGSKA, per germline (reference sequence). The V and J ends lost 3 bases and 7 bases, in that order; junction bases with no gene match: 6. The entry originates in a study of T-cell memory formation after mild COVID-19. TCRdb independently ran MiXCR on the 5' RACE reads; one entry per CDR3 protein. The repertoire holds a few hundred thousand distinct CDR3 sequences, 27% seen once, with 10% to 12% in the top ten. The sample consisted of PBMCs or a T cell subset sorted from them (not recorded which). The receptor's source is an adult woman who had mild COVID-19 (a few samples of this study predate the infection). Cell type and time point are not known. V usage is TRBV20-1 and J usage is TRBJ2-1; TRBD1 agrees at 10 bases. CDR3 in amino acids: CSASGTGAGNEQFF. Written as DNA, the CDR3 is TGCAGTGCTAGTGGGACAGGGGCAGGTAATGAGCAGTTCTTC.